The subject of this entry is one TCR beta chain. This entry comes from a study of immune evolution from preneoplasia to lung adenocarcinoma. Some clones are missing from TCRdb's copy, which holds only in-frame ones; the method was immunoSEQ multiplex PCR. The sample yields about 10,000 clones, about 84% seen once. There are 13 residues in the CDR3. Germline values: CDR1 SGDLS, CDR2 YYNGEE. V was cut by 0 bases and J by 4 bases, with 4 bases left in between. H&E slides confirmed each diagnosis, reviewed by two pathologists independently. Input material: FFPE minimally invasive lung adenocarcinoma tissue. This rearrangement joins TRBV9 to TRBJ2-2; D is unresolved. This sequence was found in a person aged 70 to 85 with lung adenocarcinoma. CDR3 sequence (DNA): TGTGCCAGCAGCGTAGTACCCACCGGGGAGCTGTTTTTT. Protein: CASSVVPTGELFF. The full variable domain, rest sourced from reference TRBV9 and TRBJ2-2, is DSGVTQTPKHLITATGQRVTLRCSPRSGDLSVYWYQQSLDQGLQFLIQYYNGEERAKGNILERFSAQQFPDLHSELNLSSLELGDSALYFCASSVVPTGELFFGEGSRLTVL.